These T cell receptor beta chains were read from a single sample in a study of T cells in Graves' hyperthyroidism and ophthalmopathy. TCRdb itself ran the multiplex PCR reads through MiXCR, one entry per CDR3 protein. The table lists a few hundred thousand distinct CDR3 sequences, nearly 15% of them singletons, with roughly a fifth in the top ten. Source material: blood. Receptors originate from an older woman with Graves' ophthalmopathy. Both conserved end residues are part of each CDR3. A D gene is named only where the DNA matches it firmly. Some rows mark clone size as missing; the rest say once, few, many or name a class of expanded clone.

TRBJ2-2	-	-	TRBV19	CASIRVGGTGELFF	TGTGCCAGTATTAGAGTGGGGGGCACCGGGGAGCTGTTTTTT
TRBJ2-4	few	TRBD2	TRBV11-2	CAWNPGGGDIQYF	TGTGCCTGGAACCCGGGGGGGGGAGACATTCAGTACTTC
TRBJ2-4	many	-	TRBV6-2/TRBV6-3	CASSYASRGNPVQYF	TGTGCCAGCAGTTACGCGTCTAGAGGCAATCCGGTTCAGTACTTC
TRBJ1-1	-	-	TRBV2	CASRSGLNTEAFF	TGTGCCAGCAGGTCAGGCCTGAACACTGAAGCTTTCTTT
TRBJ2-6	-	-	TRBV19	CASSPQYGSLSGANVLTF	TGTGCCAGTAGTCCCCAGTACGGAAGTTTGTCTGGGGCCAACGTCCTGACTTTC
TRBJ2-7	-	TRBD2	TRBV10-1	CASSEPGLAGGMDEQYF	TGCGCCAGCAGTGAGCCCGGACTAGCGGGAGGTATGGACGAGCAGTACTTC
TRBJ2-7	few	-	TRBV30	CAWSVLAGRSYEQYF	TGTGCCTGGAGTGTACTTGCAGGGCGCTCCTACGAGCAGTACTTC
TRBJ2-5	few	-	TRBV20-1	CSADRYSQETQYF	TGCAGTGCCGACAGATACAGCCAGGAGACCCAGTACTTC
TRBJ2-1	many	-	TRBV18	CASLRGSGYNEQFF	TGTGCCAGCTTACGGGGCAGTGGCTACAATGAGCAGTTCTTC
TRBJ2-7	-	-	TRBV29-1	CSVEIPMGDEQYF	TGCAGCGTTGAGATCCCAATGGGGGACGAGCAGTACTTC
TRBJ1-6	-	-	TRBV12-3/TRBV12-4	CASSVGRGIHNSPLHF	TGTGCCAGCTCCGTAGGCAGGGGTATACATAATTCACCCCTCCACTTT
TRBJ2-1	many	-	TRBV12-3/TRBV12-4	CASSLLEKHEQFF	TGTGCCAGCAGTTTACTAGAGAAGCATGAGCAGTTCTTC
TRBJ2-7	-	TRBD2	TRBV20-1	CSARTYGTSGRGFPSYEQYF	TGCAGTGCTAGAACCTACGGGACTAGCGGGAGAGGGTTCCCCTCCTACGAGCAGTACTTC
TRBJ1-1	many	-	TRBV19	CASSKQARGTEAFF	TGTGCCAGTAGTAAACAGGCCCGGGGCACTGAAGCTTTCTTT
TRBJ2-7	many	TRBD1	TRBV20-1	CSGPGQGSFEQYF	TGCTCTGGTCCCGGACAGGGGAGTTTCGAGCAGTACTTC
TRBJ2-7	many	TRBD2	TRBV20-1	CSVGTSGSDYKQYF	TGCAGTGTTGGGACTAGCGGGAGTGATTACAAGCAGTACTTC
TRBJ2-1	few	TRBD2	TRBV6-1	CASSHAGLAGAEEQFF	TGTGCCAGCAGCCACGCGGGACTAGCGGGAGCGGAGGAGCAGTTCTTC
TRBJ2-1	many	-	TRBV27	CASNLGGSNNEQFF	TGTGCCAGCAATTTGGGGGGCTCGAACAATGAGCAGTTCTTC
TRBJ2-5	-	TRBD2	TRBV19	CASSLRTSGSRETQYF	TGTGCCAGTAGTTTGCGGACTAGCGGGAGTCGGGAGACCCAGTACTTC
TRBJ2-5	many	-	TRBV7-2	CASSLGIDTLAAWTQYF	TGTGCCAGCAGCTTGGGGATAGACACTCTCGCCGCATGGACCCAGTACTTC
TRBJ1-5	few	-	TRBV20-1	CSARLPRGGNQPQHF	TGCAGTGCTAGGTTGCCAAGGGGGGGCAATCAGCCCCAGCATTTT
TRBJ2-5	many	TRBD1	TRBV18	CASSPPGQGGQTQYF	TGTGCCAGCTCACCGCCGGGACAGGGCGGACAGACCCAGTACTTC
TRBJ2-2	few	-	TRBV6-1	CASSRGTTHTGELFF	TGTGCCAGCAGTCGCGGCACAACCCACACCGGGGAGCTGTTTTTT
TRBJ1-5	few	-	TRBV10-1	CASSESSRNQPQHF	TGCGCCAGCAGTGAGTCGAGCCGGAATCAGCCCCAGCATTTT
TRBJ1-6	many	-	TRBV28	CASSPGGGLDSPLHF	TGTGCCAGCAGTCCTGGAGGGGGGCTGGATTCACCCCTCCACTTT
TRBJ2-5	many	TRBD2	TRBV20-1	CSAVRAGVQETQYF	TGCAGTGCCGTGCGTGCGGGAGTCCAAGAGACCCAGTACTTC
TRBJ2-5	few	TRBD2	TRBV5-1	CASSPLAGDETQYF	TGCGCCAGCAGCCCCCTAGCGGGAGACGAGACCCAGTACTTC
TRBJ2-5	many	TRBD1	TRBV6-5	CASSYKPGGRGETQYF	TGTGCCAGCAGTTACAAGCCAGGGGGTCGGGGAGAGACCCAGTACTTC
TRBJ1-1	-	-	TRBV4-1	CASSQEATWGTEAFF	TGCGCCAGCAGCCAAGAGGCCACCTGGGGCACTGAAGCTTTCTTT
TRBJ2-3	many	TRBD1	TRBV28	CASSSTGSGTDTQYF	TGTGCCAGCAGTTCGACAGGGAGTGGAACAGATACGCAGTATTTT
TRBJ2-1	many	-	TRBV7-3	CASSLAGGGGSYNEQFF	TGTGCCAGCAGTCTGGCGGGCGGAGGGGGCTCCTACAATGAGCAGTTCTTC
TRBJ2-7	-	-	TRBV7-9	CASSRSSSEQYF	TGTGCCAGCAGCAGGTCTTCGAGCGAGCAGTACTTC
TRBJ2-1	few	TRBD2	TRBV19	CASSRELAGYNEQFF	TGTGCCAGTAGTCGGGAGCTAGCGGGATACAATGAGCAGTTCTTC
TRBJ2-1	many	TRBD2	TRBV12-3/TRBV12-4	CASGPGGNEQFF	TGTGCCAGCGGCCCGGGGGGGAATGAGCAGTTCTTC
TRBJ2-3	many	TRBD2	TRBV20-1	CSARVSGDTQYF	TGCAGTGCTAGGGTTAGCGGGGATACGCAGTATTTT
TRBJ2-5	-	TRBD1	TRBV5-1	CASSTTGAVETQYF	TGCGCCAGCAGTACAACAGGGGCCGTAGAGACCCAGTACTTC
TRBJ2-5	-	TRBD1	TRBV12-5	CASGLGQGGRETQYF	TGTGCTAGTGGTTTGGGACAGGGGGGGAGAGAGACCCAGTACTTC
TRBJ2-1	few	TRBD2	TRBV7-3	CASSAGLATNEQFF	TGTGCCAGCAGCGCGGGACTAGCTACGAATGAGCAGTTCTTC
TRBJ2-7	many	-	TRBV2	CASSVRVGEQYF	TGTGCCAGCAGTGTTCGGGTAGGAGAGCAGTACTTC
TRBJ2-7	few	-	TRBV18	CASSPGIAESSYEQYF	TGTGCCAGCTCACCAGGAATAGCGGAAAGCTCCTACGAGCAGTACTTC
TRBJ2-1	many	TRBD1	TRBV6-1	CASRERGQKYNEQFF	TGTGCCAGCAGAGAAAGGGGACAGAAATACAATGAGCAGTTCTTC